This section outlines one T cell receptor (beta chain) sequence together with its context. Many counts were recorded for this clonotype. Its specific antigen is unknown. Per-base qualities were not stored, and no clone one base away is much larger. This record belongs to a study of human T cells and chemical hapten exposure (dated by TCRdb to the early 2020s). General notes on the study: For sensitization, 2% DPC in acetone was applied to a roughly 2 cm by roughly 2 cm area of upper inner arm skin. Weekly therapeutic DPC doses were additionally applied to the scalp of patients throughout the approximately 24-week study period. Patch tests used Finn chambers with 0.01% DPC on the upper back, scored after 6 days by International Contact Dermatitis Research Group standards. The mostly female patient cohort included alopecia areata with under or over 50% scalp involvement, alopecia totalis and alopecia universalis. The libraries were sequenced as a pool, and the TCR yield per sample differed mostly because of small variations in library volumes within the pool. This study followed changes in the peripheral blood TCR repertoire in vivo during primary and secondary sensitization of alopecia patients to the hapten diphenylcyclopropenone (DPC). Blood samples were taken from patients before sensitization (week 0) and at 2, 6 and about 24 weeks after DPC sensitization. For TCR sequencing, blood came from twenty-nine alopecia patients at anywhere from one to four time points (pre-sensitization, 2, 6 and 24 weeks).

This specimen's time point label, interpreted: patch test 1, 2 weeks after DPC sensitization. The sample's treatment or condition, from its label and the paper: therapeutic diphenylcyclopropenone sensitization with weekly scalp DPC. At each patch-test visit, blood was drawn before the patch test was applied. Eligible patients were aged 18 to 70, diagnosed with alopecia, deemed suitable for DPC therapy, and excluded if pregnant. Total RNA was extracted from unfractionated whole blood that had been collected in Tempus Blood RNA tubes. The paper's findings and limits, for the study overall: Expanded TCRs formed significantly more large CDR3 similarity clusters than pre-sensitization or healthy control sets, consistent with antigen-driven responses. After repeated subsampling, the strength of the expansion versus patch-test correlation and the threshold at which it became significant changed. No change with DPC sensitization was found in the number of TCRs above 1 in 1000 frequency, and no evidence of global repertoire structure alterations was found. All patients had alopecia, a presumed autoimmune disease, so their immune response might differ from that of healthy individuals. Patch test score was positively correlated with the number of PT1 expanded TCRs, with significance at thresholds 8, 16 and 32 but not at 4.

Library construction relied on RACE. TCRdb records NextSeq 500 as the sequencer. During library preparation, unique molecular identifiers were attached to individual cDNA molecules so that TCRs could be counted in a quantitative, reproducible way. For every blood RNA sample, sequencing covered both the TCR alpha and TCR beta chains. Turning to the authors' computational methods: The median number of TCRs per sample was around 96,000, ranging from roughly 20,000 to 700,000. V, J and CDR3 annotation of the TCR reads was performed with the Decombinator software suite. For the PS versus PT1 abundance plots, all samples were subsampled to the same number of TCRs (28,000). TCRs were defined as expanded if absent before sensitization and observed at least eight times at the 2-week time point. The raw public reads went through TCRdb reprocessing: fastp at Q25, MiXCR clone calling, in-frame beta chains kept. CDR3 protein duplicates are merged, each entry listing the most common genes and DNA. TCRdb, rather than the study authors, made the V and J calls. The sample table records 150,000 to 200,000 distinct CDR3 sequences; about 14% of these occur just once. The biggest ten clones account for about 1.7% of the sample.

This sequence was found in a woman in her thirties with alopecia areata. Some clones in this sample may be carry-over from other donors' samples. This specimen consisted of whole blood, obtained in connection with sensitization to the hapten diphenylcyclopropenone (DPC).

The CDR3 protein sequence reads: CSAVSWETTEAFF. The nucleotide sequence reads as follows: TGCAGTGCTGTCAGTTGGGAGACCACTGAAGCTTTCTTT. The V and J segments used are TRBV20-1 and TRBJ1-1; no D gene call is confident. CDR1 DFQATT and CDR2 SNEGSKA were looked up in the germline V gene (reference sequence). The junction carries 14 bases between V and J, which are trimmed by 5 bases and 4 bases respectively. The CDR3 numbers 13 residues from cysteine through phenylalanine. Only the CDR3 part of the read is kept: 39 bases, read in frame from the first base.